This T cell receptor (beta chain) was captured by sequencing in a study of blood T cell repertoires in COVID-19. Study context: Sample material is recorded as cDNA or gDNA derived from T cells, B-cell-depleted T cells, or PBMCs.

Study processing details: Estimated nucleated cell counts came from reference gene primer amplification. Sequenced by immunoSEQ multiplex PCR; TCRdb stores in-frame clones only, minus some. V and J calls and clone size are as listed in that table; D and trimming were resolved from the DNA. The sample carries 250,000 to 300,000 clones, 88% recorded once. Trimming pared 5 bases from V and 0 bases from J, leaving 11 bases between. This CDR3 is 15 amino acids long. Germline-derived CDR1 and CDR2 are KGHSH and LQKENI. What was sequenced was peripheral blood. This chain uses TRBV18 with TRBJ1-5; possible D gene TRBD1, 6 bases. The sequence came from a woman younger than 45 with acute or convalescent COVID-19. This CDR3 reads CASSGGIPSNQPQHF. Here the CDR3 DNA reads TGTGCCAGCTCAGGGGGCATACCTAGCAATCAGCCCCAGCATTTT.